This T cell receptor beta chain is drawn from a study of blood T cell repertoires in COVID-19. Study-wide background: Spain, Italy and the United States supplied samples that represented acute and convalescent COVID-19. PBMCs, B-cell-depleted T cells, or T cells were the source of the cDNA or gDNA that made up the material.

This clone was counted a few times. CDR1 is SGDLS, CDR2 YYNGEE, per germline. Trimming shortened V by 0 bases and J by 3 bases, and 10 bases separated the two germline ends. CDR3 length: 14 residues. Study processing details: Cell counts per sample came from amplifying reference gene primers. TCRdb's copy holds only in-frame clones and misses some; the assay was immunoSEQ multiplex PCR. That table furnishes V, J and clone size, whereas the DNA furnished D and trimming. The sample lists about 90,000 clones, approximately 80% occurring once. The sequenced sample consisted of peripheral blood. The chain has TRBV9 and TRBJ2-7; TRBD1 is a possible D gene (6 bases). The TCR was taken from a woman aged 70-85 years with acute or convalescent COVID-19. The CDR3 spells CASSVGGGNYEQYF. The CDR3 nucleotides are TGTGCCAGCAGCGTAGGAGGGGGAAACTACGAGCAGTACTTC. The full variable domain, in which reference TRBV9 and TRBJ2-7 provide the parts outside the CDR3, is DSGVTQTPKHLITATGQRVTLRCSPRSGDLSVYWYQQSLDQGLQFLIQYYNGEERAKGNILERFSAQQFPDLHSELNLSSLELGDSALYFCASSVGGGNYEQYFGPGTRLTVT.